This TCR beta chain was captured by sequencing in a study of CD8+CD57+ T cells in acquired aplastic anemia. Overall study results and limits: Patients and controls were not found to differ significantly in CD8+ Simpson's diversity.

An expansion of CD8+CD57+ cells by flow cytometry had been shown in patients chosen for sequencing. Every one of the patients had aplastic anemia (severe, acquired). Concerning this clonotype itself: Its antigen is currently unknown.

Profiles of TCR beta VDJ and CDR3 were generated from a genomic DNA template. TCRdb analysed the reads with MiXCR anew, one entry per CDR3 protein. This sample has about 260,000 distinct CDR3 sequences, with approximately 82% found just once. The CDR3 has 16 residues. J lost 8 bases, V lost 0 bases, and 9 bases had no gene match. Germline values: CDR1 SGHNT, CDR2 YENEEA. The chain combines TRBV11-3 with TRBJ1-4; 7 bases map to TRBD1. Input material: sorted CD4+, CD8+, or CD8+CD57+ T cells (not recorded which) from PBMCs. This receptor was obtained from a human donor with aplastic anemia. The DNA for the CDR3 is TGTGCCAGCAGCTTAGATCTGACAGGGCGCAGGGAAAAACTGTTTTTT. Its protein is CASSLDLTGRREKLFF.